These T cell receptor beta chains were read from a single sample in a study of PD-1 blockade in classical Hodgkin lymphoma. The data were produced by immunoSEQ multiplex PCR, yet TCRdb's version contains in-frame clones alone and is incomplete. The sample carries about 2,900 clones, 70% recorded once. Sequencing was performed on CD8+ T cells from blood. These receptors originate from a human donor with classical Hodgkin lymphoma. Each CDR3 is given with its conserved first and last residue. Each record gives: D gene, V gene, J gene, clone size, CDR3 DNA, CDR3 protein. D genes are given only for firm matches. Part of the rows lack a size; the others show once, few, many or a class for expanded clones.

d_gene: -
v_gene: TRBV28
j_gene: TRBJ1-3
abundance: -
CDR3nt: TGTGCCAGCAGCTTAGTTGGAAACACCATATATTTT
CDR3aa: CASSLVGNTIYF

d_gene: -
v_gene: TRBV5-6
j_gene: TRBJ1-3
abundance: -
CDR3nt: TGTGCCAGCAGCTTTGGTGGAAACACCATATATTTT
CDR3aa: CASSFGGNTIYF

d_gene: -
v_gene: TRBV7-6
j_gene: TRBJ2-1
abundance: once
CDR3nt: TGTGCCAGCAGCTTAGCGGGGGGAAGACTCTACAATGAGCAGTTCTTC
CDR3aa: CASSLAGGRLYNEQFF

d_gene: -
v_gene: TRBV5-4
j_gene: TRBJ2-7
abundance: once
CDR3nt: TGTGCCAGCAGCCCCGGGATCTTCTCCTACGAGCAGTACTTC
CDR3aa: CASSPGIFSYEQYF

d_gene: -
v_gene: TRBV28
j_gene: TRBJ1-4
abundance: few
CDR3nt: TGTGCCAGCAGTTTAGAGAGGGGGGTAACTAATGAAAAACTGTTTTTT
CDR3aa: CASSLERGVTNEKLFF

d_gene: -
v_gene: TRBV6-4
j_gene: TRBJ2-1
abundance: -
CDR3nt: TGTGCCAGCAGTGACTCGACAGGCTCCTACAATGAGCAGTTCTTC
CDR3aa: CASSDSTGSYNEQFF

d_gene: -
v_gene: TRBV5-5
j_gene: TRBJ2-5
abundance: -
CDR3nt: TGTGCCAGCAGCTTGCTGTCCCGGGGGCAAGAGACCCAGTACTTC
CDR3aa: CASSLLSRGQETQYF

d_gene: -
v_gene: TRBV4-1
j_gene: TRBJ2-3
abundance: once
CDR3nt: TGCGCCAGCAGCCAAGAGGTTCGGGATACGCAGTATTTT
CDR3aa: CASSQEVRDTQYF

d_gene: TRBD2
v_gene: TRBV19
j_gene: TRBJ2-1
abundance: once
CDR3nt: TGTGCCAGTAGTATAGGGGGACTAGCGGGAGAGCAGTTCTTC
CDR3aa: CASSIGGLAGEQFF

d_gene: -
v_gene: TRBV4-1
j_gene: TRBJ2-5
abundance: -
CDR3nt: TGCGCCAGCAGCCATCCCTCCGGGGCCAGCGGAATCCAAGAGACCCAGTACTTC
CDR3aa: CASSHPSGASGIQETQYF

d_gene: -
v_gene: TRBV5-1
j_gene: TRBJ2-3
abundance: -
CDR3nt: TGCGCCAGCAGCCCCCAACCACCGCGAGATACGCAGTATTTT
CDR3aa: CASSPQPPRDTQYF

d_gene: -
v_gene: TRBV27
j_gene: TRBJ1-2
abundance: few
CDR3nt: TGTGCCAGCAGTTTATACTGGGGGTTGGCAGATGGCTACACCTTC
CDR3aa: CASSLYWGLADGYTF

d_gene: -
v_gene: TRBV9
j_gene: TRBJ2-3
abundance: -
CDR3nt: TGTGCCAGCAGCGTAGAGCCCCCTGGAGGCACAGATACGCAGTATTTT
CDR3aa: CASSVEPPGGTDTQYF

d_gene: -
v_gene: TRBV10-1
j_gene: TRBJ2-1
abundance: -
CDR3nt: TGCGCCAGCAGTGAGCGGGGAGGGGGCACCGACAATGAGCAGTTCTTC
CDR3aa: CASSERGGGTDNEQFF

d_gene: -
v_gene: TRBV27
j_gene: TRBJ2-7
abundance: -
CDR3nt: TGTGCCAGCAGTTTATGGGGAAGCGTACCTTCCTACGAGCAGTACTTC
CDR3aa: CASSLWGSVPSYEQYF

d_gene: -
v_gene: TRBV5-4
j_gene: TRBJ2-3
abundance: -
CDR3nt: TGTGCCAGCAGCTTGGGCCCTCGACCAGATACGCAGTATTTT
CDR3aa: CASSLGPRPDTQYF

d_gene: -
v_gene: TRBV6-5
j_gene: TRBJ2-2
abundance: -
CDR3nt: TGTGCCAGCGTCCAGACGACCGGGGACGGGGAGCTGTTTTTT
CDR3aa: CASVQTTGDGELFF

d_gene: -
v_gene: TRBV25-1
j_gene: TRBJ2-7
abundance: -
CDR3nt: TGTGCCAGCAGTGAAGGGGACTCACCCAGAGGAGTCTACGAGCAGTACTTC
CDR3aa: CASSEGDSPRGVYEQYF

d_gene: TRBD1
v_gene: TRBV2
j_gene: TRBJ1-2
abundance: -
CDR3nt: TGTGCCAGCAAAGGGACAGCCTATGGCTACACCTTC
CDR3aa: CASKGTAYGYTF

d_gene: -
v_gene: TRBV5-1
j_gene: TRBJ2-7
abundance: -
CDR3nt: TGCGCCAGCAGCTTGGAGAGCAACGAGCAGTACTTC
CDR3aa: CASSLESNEQYF

d_gene: -
v_gene: TRBV6-1
j_gene: TRBJ2-3
abundance: few
CDR3nt: TGTGCCAGCGAAGGGGGATCTAGCACAGATACGCAGTATTTT
CDR3aa: CASEGGSSTDTQYF

d_gene: TRBD1
v_gene: TRBV7-9
j_gene: TRBJ1-2
abundance: -
CDR3nt: TGTGCCAGCAGCTTGGACAGGGACGCTGGCTACACCTTC
CDR3aa: CASSLDRDAGYTF

d_gene: -
v_gene: TRBV4-1
j_gene: TRBJ2-7
abundance: -
CDR3nt: TGCGCCAGCAGCCCTCGGGACCAGGACTACGAGCAGTACTTC
CDR3aa: CASSPRDQDYEQYF

d_gene: TRBD1
v_gene: TRBV19
j_gene: TRBJ1-5
abundance: -
CDR3nt: TGTGCCAGTAGTCTCTGGACAGGGGATCAGCCCCAGCATTTT
CDR3aa: CASSLWTGDQPQHF

d_gene: TRBD2
v_gene: TRBV28
j_gene: TRBJ2-1
abundance: -
CDR3nt: TGTGCCAGCAGACTGGGGGGGACCCACAATGAGCAGTTCTTC
CDR3aa: CASRLGGTHNEQFF

d_gene: TRBD2
v_gene: TRBV7-2
j_gene: TRBJ2-3
abundance: -
CDR3nt: TGTGCCAGCAGCTTGGGGACTATACTCACAGATACGCAGTATTTT
CDR3aa: CASSLGTILTDTQYF

d_gene: TRBD1
v_gene: TRBV5-1
j_gene: TRBJ2-2
abundance: -
CDR3nt: TGCGCCAGCAGCCCACGACAGGGGCTGAGTGGCGGGGAGCTGTTTTTT
CDR3aa: CASSPRQGLSGGELFF

d_gene: TRBD1
v_gene: TRBV6-4
j_gene: TRBJ2-2
abundance: once
CDR3nt: TGTGCCAGCAGTGACGGGACAGGGGACACCGGGGAGCTGTTTTTT
CDR3aa: CASSDGTGDTGELFF

d_gene: TRBD2
v_gene: TRBV7-9
j_gene: TRBJ2-7
abundance: -
CDR3nt: TGTGCCAGCAGTCTTGCACCGGGACTAGCCGATTTCGGGCAGTACTTC
CDR3aa: CASSLAPGLADFGQYF

d_gene: TRBD1
v_gene: TRBV5-1
j_gene: TRBJ1-1
abundance: -
CDR3nt: TGCGCCAGCAGCTCCGACAGGGGCGGTAGGGGCACTGAAGCTTTCTTT
CDR3aa: CASSSDRGGRGTEAFF

d_gene: -
v_gene: TRBV6-4
j_gene: TRBJ2-2
abundance: -
CDR3nt: TGTGCCAGCAGTGAGGGTAACACCGGGGAGCTGTTTTTT
CDR3aa: CASSEGNTGELFF

d_gene: -
v_gene: TRBV10-3
j_gene: TRBJ2-7
abundance: -
CDR3nt: TGTGCCATCAGTGAGTCCATAGACAGAGACGAGCAGTACTTC
CDR3aa: CAISESIDRDEQYF

d_gene: -
v_gene: TRBV5-1
j_gene: TRBJ2-5
abundance: -
CDR3nt: TGCGCCAGCAGCTTAATGGGGCGGGGCGGAGGAGAGACCCAGTACTTC
CDR3aa: CASSLMGRGGGETQYF

d_gene: -
v_gene: TRBV6-1
j_gene: TRBJ2-7
abundance: few
CDR3nt: TGTGCCAGCAGCCCGGCTCTAGCCTACGAGCAGTACTTC
CDR3aa: CASSPALAYEQYF

d_gene: -
v_gene: TRBV2
j_gene: TRBJ1-4
abundance: -
CDR3nt: TGTGCCAGCAGTGAAGCGCTTCAGGGCGGAAAACTGTTTTTT
CDR3aa: CASSEALQGGKLFF

d_gene: -
v_gene: TRBV6-1
j_gene: TRBJ1-5
abundance: once
CDR3nt: TGTGCCAGCAGTGAATCAGAGGGGGGAAATCAGCCCCAGCATTTT
CDR3aa: CASSESEGGNQPQHF

d_gene: -
v_gene: TRBV18
j_gene: TRBJ1-3
abundance: few
CDR3nt: TGTGCCAGCTCGCGGGAGGTACTAGGCACTGGAAACACCATATATTTT
CDR3aa: CASSREVLGTGNTIYF